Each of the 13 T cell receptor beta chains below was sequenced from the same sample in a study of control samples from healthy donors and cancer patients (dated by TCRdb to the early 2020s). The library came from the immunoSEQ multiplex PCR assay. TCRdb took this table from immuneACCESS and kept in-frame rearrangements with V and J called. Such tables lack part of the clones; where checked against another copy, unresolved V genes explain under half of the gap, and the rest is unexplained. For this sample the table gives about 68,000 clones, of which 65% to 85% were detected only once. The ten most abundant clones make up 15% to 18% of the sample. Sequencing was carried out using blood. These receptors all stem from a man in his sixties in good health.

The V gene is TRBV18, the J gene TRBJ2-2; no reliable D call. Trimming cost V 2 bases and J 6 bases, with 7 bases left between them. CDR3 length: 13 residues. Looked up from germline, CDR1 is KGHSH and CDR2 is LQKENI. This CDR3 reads CASSPSAPGELFF. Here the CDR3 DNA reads TGTGCCAGCTCACCAAGTGCCCCCGGGGAGCTGTTTTTT.

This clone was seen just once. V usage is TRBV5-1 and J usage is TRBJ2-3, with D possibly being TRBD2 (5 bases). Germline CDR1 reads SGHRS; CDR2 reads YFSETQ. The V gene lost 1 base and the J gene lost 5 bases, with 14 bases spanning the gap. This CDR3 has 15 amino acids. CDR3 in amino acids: CASSLRGSDVDTQYF. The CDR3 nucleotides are TGCGCCAGCAGCTTGAGAGGGTCTGATGTAGATACGCAGTATTTT.

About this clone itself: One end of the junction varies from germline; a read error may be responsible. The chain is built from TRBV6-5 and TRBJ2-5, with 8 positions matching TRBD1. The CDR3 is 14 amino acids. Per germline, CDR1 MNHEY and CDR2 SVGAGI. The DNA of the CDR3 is TGTGCCGGCAGTACCCGGACAGGGTGGGAGACCCAGTACTTC. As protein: CAGSTRTGWETQYF.

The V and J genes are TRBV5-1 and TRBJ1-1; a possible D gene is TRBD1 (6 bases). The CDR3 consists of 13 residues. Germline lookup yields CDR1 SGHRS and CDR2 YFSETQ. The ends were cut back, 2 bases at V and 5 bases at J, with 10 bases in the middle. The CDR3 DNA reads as TGCGCCAGCAGCTTACAGGGAGGAACTGAAGCTTTCTTT. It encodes CASSLQGGTEAFF.

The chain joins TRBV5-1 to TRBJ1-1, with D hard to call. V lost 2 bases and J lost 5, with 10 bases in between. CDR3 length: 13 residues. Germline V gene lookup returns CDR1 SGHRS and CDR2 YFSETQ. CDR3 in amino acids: CASSFNDRTEAFF. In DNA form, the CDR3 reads TGCGCCAGCAGCTTTAATGATCGGACTGAAGCTTTCTTT.

CDR3 amino acids: CASSPNQGSNSPLHF. CDR3 coding DNA: TGTGCCAGCAGCCCCAACCAGGGGAGTAATTCACCCCTCCACTTT. This rearrangement joins TRBV6-4 to TRBJ1-6, with TRBD1 as a possible D gene (6 bases). The CDR3 sequence is 15 residues long. V lost 6 bases to trimming and J lost 6 bases, with 15 bases between them. Per the germline V gene, CDR1 is MRHNA and CDR2 is SNTAGT.

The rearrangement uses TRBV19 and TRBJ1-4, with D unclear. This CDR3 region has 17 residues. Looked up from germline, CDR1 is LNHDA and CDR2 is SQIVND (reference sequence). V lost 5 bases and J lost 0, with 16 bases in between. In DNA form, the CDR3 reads TGTGCCAGTAGTCGCGACTCCCGGGCGGCAACTAATGAAAAACTGTTTTTT. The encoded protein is CASSRDSRAATNEKLFF.

For the CDR3, the DNA is TGTGCCATTTCGATAGGGGGGGACTATGGCTACACCTTC. Residues: CAISIGGDYGYTF. This chain connects TRBV12-3 or TRBV12-4 to TRBJ1-2; a weak D match, TRBD1 (6 bases). V dropped 10 bases and J dropped 3 bases, with 15 bases sitting between them. This CDR3 is 13 amino acids long.

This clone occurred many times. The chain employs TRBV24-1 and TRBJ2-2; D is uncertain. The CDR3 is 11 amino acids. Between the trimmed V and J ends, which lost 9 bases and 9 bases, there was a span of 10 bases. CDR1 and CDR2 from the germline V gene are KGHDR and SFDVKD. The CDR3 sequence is CATGTPWELFF. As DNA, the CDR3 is TGTGCCACCGGCACGCCGTGGGAGCTGTTTTTT.

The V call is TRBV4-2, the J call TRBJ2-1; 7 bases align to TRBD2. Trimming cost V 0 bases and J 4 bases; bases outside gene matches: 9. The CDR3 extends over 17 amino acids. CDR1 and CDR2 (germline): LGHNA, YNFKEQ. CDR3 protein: CASSQEWGGSRYNEQFF. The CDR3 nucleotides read TGTGCCAGCAGCCAAGAGTGGGGCGGGAGTCGGTACAATGAGCAGTTCTTC.

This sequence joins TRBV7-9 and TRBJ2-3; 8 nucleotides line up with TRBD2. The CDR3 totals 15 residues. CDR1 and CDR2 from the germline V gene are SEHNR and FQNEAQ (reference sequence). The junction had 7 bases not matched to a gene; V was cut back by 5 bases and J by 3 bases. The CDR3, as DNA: TGTGCCAGCAGCCGAGCGGGAGCCTGGACAGATACGCAGTATTTT. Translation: CASSRAGAWTDTQYF. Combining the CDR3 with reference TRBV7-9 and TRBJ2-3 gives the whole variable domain DTGVSQNPRHKITKRGQNVTFRCDPISEHNRLYWYRQTLGQGPEFLTYFQNEAQLEKSRLLSDRFSAERPKGSFSTLEIQRTEQGDSAMYLCASSRAGAWTDTQYFGPGTRLTVL.

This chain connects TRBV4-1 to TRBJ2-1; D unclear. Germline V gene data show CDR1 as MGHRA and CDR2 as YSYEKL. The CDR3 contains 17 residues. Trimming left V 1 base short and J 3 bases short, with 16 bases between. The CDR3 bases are TGCGCCAGCAGCCAAGGGTCCCGTGGAAACCGCTACAATGAGCAGTTCTTC. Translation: CASSQGSRGNRYNEQFF.

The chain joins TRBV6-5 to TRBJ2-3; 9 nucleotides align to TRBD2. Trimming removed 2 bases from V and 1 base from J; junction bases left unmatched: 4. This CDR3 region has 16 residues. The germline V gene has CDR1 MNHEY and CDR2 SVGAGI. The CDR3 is CASSYVRTSGTDTQYF. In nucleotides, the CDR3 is TGTGCCAGCAGTTACGTCCGGACTAGCGGCACAGATACGCAGTATTTT.